This T cell receptor beta chain was captured in a study of cytomegalovirus exposure and HLA in healthy donors. Study background: Earlier findings included about 120 million unique TCR beta sequences obtained from 150 million to 200 million T cells.

This clone was observed a single time. Its matching antigen is unknown. Trimming took 0 bases from V and 5 from J, leaving 14 bases between them. This CDR3 is built from 15 residues. The germline CDR1 and CDR2 sequences are SGHRS and YFSETQ. Whole-study results and caveats: In a later analysis, HLA-associated beta chains showed higher expansion and lower generation probabilities than comparable chains. The classifier reportedly diagnosed cytomegalovirus status with high sensitivity and specificity.

The PCR ran on 60 Vbeta and 13 Jbeta primers. The repertoire was sequenced with immunoSEQ multiplex PCR; TCRdb's copy has only in-frame clones and lacks some. Of 150,000 to 200,000 clones listed, roughly 80% are singletons. Sequencing was performed on PBMCs. This chain links TRBV5-1 with TRBJ2-5, with TRBD1 as a possible D gene (6 bases). This sequence was found in a girl aged 10 to 17 in good health and CMV-seropositive. The CDR3 loop is CASSLEGVQGETQYF. The CDR3 DNA reads as TGCGCCAGCAGCTTGGAGGGGGTTCAAGGGGAGACCCAGTACTTC.